This T cell receptor (beta chain) stems from a study of cytomegalovirus exposure and HLA in healthy donors listed by TCRdb under 2017. Regarding the research as a whole: In an earlier analysis of approximately 640 of the donors, about 260 Gb of sequence data and 95 million to 130 million unique TCR beta sequences from 180 million or so T cells were reported. Donor age, sex, ethnicity and CMV serostatus were compiled together with the repertoire data. All discovery cohort repertoires had been generated using a single sequencing platform. Genome-wide SNP genotypes for about 65% of the roughly 670 donors were used in a later genetic analysis, which treated that subset as a discovery cohort. HLA typing covered class I and class II loci at four-digit resolution. On average, roughly 250,000 unique TCR beta nucleotide sequences were sequenced per donor among 398 genotyped donors of the cohort, with about 17% of those sequences being non-productive. In the later analysis, no new phenotypic data were used to find candidate immune exposures; instead, reliance was placed on TCR beta sequences and their occurrence across donors. Along with the approximately 700-subject first cohort, a separate validation cohort of over 90 different subjects was used. To predict cytomegalovirus infection status, the study brought together high-throughput TCR immunosequencing, statistical association of individual TCRs with disease status, and machine learning. Among the roughly 390 genotyped donors, approximately 77% belonged to the genetic ancestry cluster associated with self-reported Caucasian donors. A later analysis re-examined previously published TCR beta repertoires from several hundred donors and added high-resolution HLA genotyping to investigate patterns of TCR occurrence. A few DR-DQ haplotypes were handled as single units for association and clustering because linkage in the cohort was strong. The T cell repertoires of under 700 subjects were profiled by immunosequencing and related to cytomegalovirus serostatus. The number of donors typed differed by locus, with about 629-640 for A, B, C, DRB1 and DQB1, around 500 for DQA1, 606 for DPA1, and approximately 470 for DPB1. The study aimed to test whether signatures of past pathogen exposure could be identified by cataloging public T cell receptors. An earlier analysis of several hundred of the donors used high-throughput TCR beta sequencing to judge whether each TCR beta V gene segment behaved as functional or pseudogenic. Approximately 300 gigabases of sequencing data and 70 million to 95 million unique TCR sequences made up an early release that covered fewer than 650 HLA-typed donors.

The cohort comprised some 680 healthy bone marrow donors. Cohort members were all nominally healthy when sampled, although unrecorded immune exposures were likely present. The donor was CMV seropositive and was included in the group of around 300 seropositive cohort members. Each donor provided a peripheral blood sample, and peripheral blood mononuclear cells were used for TCR beta sequencing. The Qiagen DNeasy Blood Extraction Kit was used to extract genomic DNA from the blood cell samples. The library came from the immunoSEQ multiplex PCR assay. The multiplex PCR relied on a mix of 60 forward primers for TCR Vbeta segments and 13 reverse primers for TCR Jbeta segments. A multiplex PCR assay on genomic DNA amplified the CDR3 region of rearranged TCR beta genes. On the Illumina HiSeq System, the amplified TCR beta libraries were sequenced as 87-base-pair reads. Per the authors' processing: In a later analysis, tens of millions of unique TCR beta chains were counted across the roughly 670 repertoires, and roughly 11 million of these chains were shared by at least two donors. A nearest-neighbor algorithm error-corrected the raw reads and collapsed the reads into unique sequences, merging closely related sequences to remove PCR and sequencing errors. V, D and J gene segments were assigned by aligning CDR3 sequences to IMGT reference sequences. For a sequence to be retained, a match of at least six nucleotides was required to both a V gene segment and a J gene segment. Rearrangements were classified as productive when the CDR3 lacked stop codons and remained in frame with V and J, and all other rearrangements were classified as non-productive. CDR3 was defined according to IMGT convention as the region running from the second conserved V-encoded cysteine to the conserved J-encoded phenylalanine. The earlier analysis of about 590 of the donors excluded sequences that lacked an unambiguous match to a single V gene segment. An earlier analysis of about 600 of the donors called V segments functional above 56.7% productive rearrangements and segregating when the between-donor standard deviation exceeded 5%. To diagnose cytomegalovirus status from the catalog of TCR beta chain sequences, a statistical classification framework was built. A later analysis assigned V and J genes by comparing TCR nucleotide sequences with IMGT/GENE-DB human TR gene sequences. The TCRdist pipeline was used in a later analysis to assign CDR3 sequences and most-parsimonious VDJ recombination scenarios. A later analysis defined each TCR beta chain by its CDR3 amino acid sequence plus V-gene family, and excluded reads lacking a unique V-gene family. In a later analysis, 450 to 600 highly shared, low-generation-probability nucleotide sequences were removed to address suspected cross-contamination and a sequencing artifact. In a later analysis, a clonal expansion index for each public chain was calculated from normalized within-repertoire ranks of inferred template counts. Generation probabilities in a later analysis came from a VDJ recombination model fitted to out-of-frame rearrangements, and those results were checked against IGoR. In a later analysis, hypergeometric tests were used to score TCR-TCR, TCR-HLA and TCR-CMV co-occurrence, with a repertoire-size bias correction applied to TCR pairs. A later analysis estimated false discovery rates by permuting HLA or CMV assignments 20 times. In a later analysis, co-occurring TCRs were grouped with DBSCAN, and TCRdist sequence similarity was added when clustering was performed within HLA-allele-positive subsets. Repertoires with fewer than 30,000 or more than 120,000 public chains, plus five repertoires with anomalous nucleotide sharing, were excluded from co-occurrence clustering. TCRdb holds this immuneACCESS table with in-frame rearrangements only. Some clones are missing; in checked studies, unresolved V genes explain under half, and the rest has no known cause. For V, J and clone size, that table is used; D and trimming come from the DNA. The sample data list approximately 260,000 clones, and approximately 84% of these were observed just once. Approximately 2% of the sample is in the top ten clones.

As regards this clone: It has no known antigen specificity. A read error may account for a junction end that differs from germline.

Study-wide conclusions, independent of this receptor: In a later genetic analysis, fewer N-insertions in productive TCRs were reported among donors in an Asian-associated ancestry cluster than the roughly 700-donor mean. Most TCR sequences were observed very rarely across donors, whereas some public TCRs were present in many individuals. In a later genetic analysis, a missense DCLRE1C variant was associated with V-gene and J-gene trimming of TCR beta chains, and the association was replicated in an independent cohort. Some IMGT-functional V segments, including TRBV6-2 and TRBV6-3, could not be told apart with the 87-base-pair reads, so those segments were excluded. Only TCR beta chains were sequenced in this cohort, and the absence of alpha or paired-chain data limited detectable features. Because HLA typing was unavailable for some donors at each locus, only the typed subset was used in association tests. In a later analysis, several top co-occurrence clusters were reported to appear linked to parvovirus B19, influenza, CMV and Epstein-Barr virus. In the study, some 160 TCR beta chains were listed as associated with cytomegalovirus. The authors suggested that the approach could potentially be generalized to other disease states and immunological phenotypes. Linkage disequilibrium might explain the correlated functional status among segregating V segments, but an unknown experimental factor could not be ruled out. Sequencing depth was assumed to be roughly uniform across donors in the presence/absence analyses, though that assumption may not hold. Broadly in line with IMGT annotations, most TCR beta V segments showed up in productive rearrangements about 87% or about 30% of the time in an earlier analysis of under 700 of the donors. Most CMV-associated TCR beta chains appeared to be HLA-restricted in a later analysis, and the HLA associations seemed to be driven largely by CMV exposure. Strong co-occurrence of HLA alleles, especially DR and DQ, made assigning TCR associations to individual alleles difficult. A later analysis associated 15,000 to 20,000 TCR beta sequences with specific HLA alleles at a false discovery rate of 0.05. A further reported finding was that TCR beta sequences accurately predicted the HLA-A and HLA-B alleles for most subjects in the first cohort. Three of the identified cytomegalovirus-associated TCR beta chains were confirmed in vitro to be specific for cytomegalovirus antigens. Compared with equally common non-associated chains, HLA-associated TCR beta chains in a later analysis were more clonally expanded and had lower generation probabilities. The classifier was reported to diagnose cytomegalovirus status with high specificity and sensitivity in both the original cohort and the validation cohort. A later analysis found that TCR association rates varied across HLA loci, with DRB1 alleles showing the most associated TCRs and HLA-C alleles the fewest. Because counts were too low, seventeen rarely observed V segments, including chromosome 9 orphons, were left out of the earlier analysis of roughly 600 of the donors. Immune exposure information for the cohort was limited to CMV serostatus. The sequencing pipeline was judged likely to have produced a cluster of highly shared sequence variants as a technical artifact.

The CDR3 has 13 amino acids, counting the end cysteine and phenylalanine. Just CDR3 DNA is preserved here, 39 bases in frame from base 1. The germline V gene gives CDR1 as SNHLY and CDR2 as FYNNEI. This TCR was recovered from a woman in her 40s in good health and CMV-seropositive. Sequencing used PBMCs. Recombination joined TRBV2 with TRBJ2-6; possibly the D gene is TRBD1, per 5 matching bases. The DNA sequence follows: TGTGCCAGCAGTGTGACTGGGGCCAACGGCCTGACTTTC. This yields the protein CASSVTGANGLTF.